This T cell receptor (beta chain) was retrieved from a study of CD8+CD57+ T cells in acquired aplastic anemia. The table lists this clonotype with many counts. Profiling of TCR beta VDJ combinations and CDR3 sequences used genomic DNA as template. TCRdb passed the reads through MiXCR, listing each CDR3 protein once. The sample consists of roughly 240,000 distinct CDR3 sequences, around half of them appearing once. The CDR3 covers 15 residues. Germline V CDR1 and CDR2: SNHLY, FYNNEI. With V trimmed by 6 bases and J by 4 bases, 9 bases remained unmatched. Patients sequenced had flow cytometry evidence of CD8+CD57+ cell expansion.

The sequence was collected from a human donor with aplastic anemia. Sequences were obtained from sorted CD4+, CD8+, or CD8+CD57+ T cells (not recorded which) from PBMCs. The genes are TRBV2 and TRBJ2-7, with 10 positions matching TRBD1. The CDR3 DNA reads TGTGCCAGCAGCCCACCGGGACAGGGGTTTTACGAGCAGTACTTC. Its translation: CASSPPGQGFYEQYF.